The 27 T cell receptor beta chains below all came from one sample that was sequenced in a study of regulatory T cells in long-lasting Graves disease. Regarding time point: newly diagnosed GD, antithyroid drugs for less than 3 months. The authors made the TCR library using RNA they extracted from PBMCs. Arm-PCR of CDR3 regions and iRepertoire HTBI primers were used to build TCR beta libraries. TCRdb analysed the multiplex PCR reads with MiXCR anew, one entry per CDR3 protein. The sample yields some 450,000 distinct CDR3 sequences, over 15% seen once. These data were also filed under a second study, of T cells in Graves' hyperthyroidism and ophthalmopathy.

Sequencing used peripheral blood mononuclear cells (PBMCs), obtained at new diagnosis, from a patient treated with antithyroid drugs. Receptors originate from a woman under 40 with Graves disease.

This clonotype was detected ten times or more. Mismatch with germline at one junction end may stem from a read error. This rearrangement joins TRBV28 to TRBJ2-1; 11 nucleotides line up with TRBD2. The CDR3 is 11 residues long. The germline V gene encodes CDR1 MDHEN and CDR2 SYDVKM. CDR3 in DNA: TGCGTGACTAGCGGGAATGATGAGCAGTTCTTC. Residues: CVTSGNDEQFF.

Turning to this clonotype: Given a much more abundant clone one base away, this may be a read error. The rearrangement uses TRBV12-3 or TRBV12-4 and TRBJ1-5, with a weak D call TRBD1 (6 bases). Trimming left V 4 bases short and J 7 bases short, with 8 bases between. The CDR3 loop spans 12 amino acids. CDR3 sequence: CASSSGVQPQHF. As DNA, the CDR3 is TGTGCCAGCAGTTCAGGGGTCCAGCCCCAGCATTTT.

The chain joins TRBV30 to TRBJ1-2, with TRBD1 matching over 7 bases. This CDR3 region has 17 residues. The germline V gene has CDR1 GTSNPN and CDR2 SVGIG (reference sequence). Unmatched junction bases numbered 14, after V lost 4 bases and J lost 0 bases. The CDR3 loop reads CAWKPDAGTVANYGYTF. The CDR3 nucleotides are TGTGCCTGGAAGCCCGACGCCGGGACAGTAGCTAACTATGGCTACACCTTC.

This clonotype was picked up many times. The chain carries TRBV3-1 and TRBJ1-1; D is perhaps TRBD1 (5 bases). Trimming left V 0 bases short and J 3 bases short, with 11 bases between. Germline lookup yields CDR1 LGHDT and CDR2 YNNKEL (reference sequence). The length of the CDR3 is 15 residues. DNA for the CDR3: TGTGCCAGCAGCCAAGATGGGGCGACGGACACTGAAGCTTTCTTT. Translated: CASSQDGATDTEAFF.

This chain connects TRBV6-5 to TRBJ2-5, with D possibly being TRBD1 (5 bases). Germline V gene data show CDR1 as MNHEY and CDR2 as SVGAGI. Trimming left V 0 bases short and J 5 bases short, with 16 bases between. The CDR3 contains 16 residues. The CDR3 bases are TGTGCCAGCAGTTACTCGTCTCAGGGTCCAGAGGAGACCCAGTACTTC. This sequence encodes CASSYSSQGPEETQYF.

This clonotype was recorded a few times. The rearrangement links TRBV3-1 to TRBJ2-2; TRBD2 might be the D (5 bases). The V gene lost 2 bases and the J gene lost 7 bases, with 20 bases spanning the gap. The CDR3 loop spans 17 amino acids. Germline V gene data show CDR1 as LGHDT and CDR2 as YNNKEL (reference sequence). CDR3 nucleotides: TGTGCCAGCAGCCAACTAAAGGACCTTGGCGGGCGCGGGGAGCTGTTTTTT. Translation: CASSQLKDLGGRGELFF.

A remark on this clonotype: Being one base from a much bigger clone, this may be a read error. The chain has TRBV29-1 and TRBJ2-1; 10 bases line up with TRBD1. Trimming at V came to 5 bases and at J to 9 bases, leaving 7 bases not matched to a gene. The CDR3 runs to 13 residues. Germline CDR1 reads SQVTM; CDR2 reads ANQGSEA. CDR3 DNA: TGCAGCGTTATCGGGACAGGGGACGGTGAGCAGTTCTTC. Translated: CSVIGTGDGEQFF.

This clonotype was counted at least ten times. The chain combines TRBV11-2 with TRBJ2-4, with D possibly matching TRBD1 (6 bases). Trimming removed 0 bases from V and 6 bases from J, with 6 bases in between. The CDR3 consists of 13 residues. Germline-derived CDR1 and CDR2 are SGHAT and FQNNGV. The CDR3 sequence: CASSLDRGNIQYF. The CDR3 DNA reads TGTGCCAGCAGCTTAGACAGGGGAAACATTCAGTACTTC.

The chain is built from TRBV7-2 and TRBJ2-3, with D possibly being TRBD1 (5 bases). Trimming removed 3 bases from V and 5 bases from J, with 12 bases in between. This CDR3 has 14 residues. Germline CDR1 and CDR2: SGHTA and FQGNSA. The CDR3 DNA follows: TGTGCCAGCAGCTTCTATGGGGCCCAAGATACGCAGTATTTT. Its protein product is CASSFYGAQDTQYF.

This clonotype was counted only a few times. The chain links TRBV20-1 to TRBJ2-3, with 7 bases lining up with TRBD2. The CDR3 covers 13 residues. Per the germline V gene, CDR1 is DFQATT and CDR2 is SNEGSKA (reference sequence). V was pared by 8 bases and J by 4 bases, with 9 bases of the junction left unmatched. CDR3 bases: TGCAGTCCAAGGGAGGGAGGGGCAGATACGCAGTATTTT. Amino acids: CSPREGGADTQYF.

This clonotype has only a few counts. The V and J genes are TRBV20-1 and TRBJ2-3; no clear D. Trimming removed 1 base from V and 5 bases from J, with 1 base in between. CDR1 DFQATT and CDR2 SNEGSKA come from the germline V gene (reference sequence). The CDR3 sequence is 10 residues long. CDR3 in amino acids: CSARVDTQYF. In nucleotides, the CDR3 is TGCAGTGCTAGAGTAGATACGCAGTATTTT.

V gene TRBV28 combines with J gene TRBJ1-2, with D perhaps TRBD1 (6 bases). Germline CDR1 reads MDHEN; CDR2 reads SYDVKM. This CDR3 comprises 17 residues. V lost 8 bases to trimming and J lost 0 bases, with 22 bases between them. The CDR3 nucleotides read TGTGCCAGCCGTATGACCGGGACAAGGGATACTAACTATGGCTACACCTTC. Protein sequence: CASRMTGTRDTNYGYTF.

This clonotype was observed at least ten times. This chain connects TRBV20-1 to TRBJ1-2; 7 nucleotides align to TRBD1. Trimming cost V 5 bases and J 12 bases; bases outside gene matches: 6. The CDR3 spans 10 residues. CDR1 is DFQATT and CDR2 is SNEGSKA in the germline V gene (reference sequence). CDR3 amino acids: CSAPPDRDTF. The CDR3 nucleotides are TGCAGTGCTCCTCCCGACAGGGACACCTTC.

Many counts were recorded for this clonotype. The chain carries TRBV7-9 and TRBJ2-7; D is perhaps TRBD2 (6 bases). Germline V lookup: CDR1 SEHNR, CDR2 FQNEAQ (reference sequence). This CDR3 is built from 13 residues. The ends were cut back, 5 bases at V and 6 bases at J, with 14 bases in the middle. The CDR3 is CASSPPTSLEQYF. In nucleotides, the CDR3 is TGTGCCAGCAGCCCTCCTACTAGCCTCGAGCAGTACTTC. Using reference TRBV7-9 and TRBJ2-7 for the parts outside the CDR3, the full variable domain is DTGVSQNPRHKITKRGQNVTFRCDPISEHNRLYWYRQTLGQGPEFLTYFQNEAQLEKSRLLSDRFSAERPKGSFSTLEIQRTEQGDSAMYLCASSPPTSLEQYFGPGTRLTVT.

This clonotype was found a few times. CDR3 amino acids: CASGSAGANEQFF. CDR3 DNA: TGTGCCAGCGGAAGCGCAGGGGCCAATGAGCAGTTCTTC. The chain carries TRBV6-1 and TRBJ2-1; D is perhaps TRBD1 (6 bases). This CDR3 spans 13 amino acids. Germline lookup yields CDR1 MNHNS and CDR2 SASEGT. Trimming took off 8 bases at V and 6 bases at J, with 14 bases between the two ends.

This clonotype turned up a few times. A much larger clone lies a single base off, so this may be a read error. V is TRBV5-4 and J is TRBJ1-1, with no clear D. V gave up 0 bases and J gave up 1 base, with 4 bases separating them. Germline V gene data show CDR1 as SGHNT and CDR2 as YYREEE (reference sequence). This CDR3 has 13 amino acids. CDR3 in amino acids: CASSLDQNTEAFF. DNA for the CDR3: TGTGCCAGCAGCTTGGATCAGAACACTGAAGCTTTCTTT.

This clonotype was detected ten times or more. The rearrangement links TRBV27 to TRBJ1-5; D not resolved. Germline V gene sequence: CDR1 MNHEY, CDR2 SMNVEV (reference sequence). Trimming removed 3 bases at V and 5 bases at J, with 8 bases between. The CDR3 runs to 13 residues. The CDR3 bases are TGTGCCAGCAGTTTTCGTAGAGATCAGCCCCAGCATTTT. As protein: CASSFRRDQPQHF.

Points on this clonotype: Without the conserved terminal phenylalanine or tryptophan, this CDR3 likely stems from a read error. The CDR3 DNA follows: TGTGCCAGCAGGCGACAGCACGAGCAGTACTCC. Encoded protein: CASRRQHEQYS. The chain combines TRBV28 with TRBJ2-7; D is perhaps TRBD1 (5 bases). Trimming cost V 6 bases and J 5 bases, with 8 bases left between them. CDR3 size: 11 residues. Germline values: CDR1 MDHEN, CDR2 SYDVKM.

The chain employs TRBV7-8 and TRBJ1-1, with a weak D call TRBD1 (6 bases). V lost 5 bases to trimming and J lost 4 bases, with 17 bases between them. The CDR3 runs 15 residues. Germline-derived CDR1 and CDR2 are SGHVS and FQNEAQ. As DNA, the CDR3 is TGTGCCAGCAGCCTAACCTACAGGGACGGCACTGAAGCTTTCTTT. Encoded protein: CASSLTYRDGTEAFF.

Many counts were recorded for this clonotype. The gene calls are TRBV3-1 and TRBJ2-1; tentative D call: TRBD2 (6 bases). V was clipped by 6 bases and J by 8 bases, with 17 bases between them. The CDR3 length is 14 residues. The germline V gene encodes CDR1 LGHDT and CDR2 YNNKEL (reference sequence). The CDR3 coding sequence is TGTGCCAGCAGTAGTCAGTTTAGCGGAGATGAGCAGTTCTTC. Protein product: CASSSQFSGDEQFF.

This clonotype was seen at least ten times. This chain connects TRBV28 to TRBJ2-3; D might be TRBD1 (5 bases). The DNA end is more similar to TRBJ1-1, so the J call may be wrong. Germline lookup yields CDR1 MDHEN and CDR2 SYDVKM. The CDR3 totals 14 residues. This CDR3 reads CASSEGGTGYEAFF. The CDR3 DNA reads TGTGCCAGCAGCGAGGGAGGGACCGGTTACGAAGCTTTCTTT.

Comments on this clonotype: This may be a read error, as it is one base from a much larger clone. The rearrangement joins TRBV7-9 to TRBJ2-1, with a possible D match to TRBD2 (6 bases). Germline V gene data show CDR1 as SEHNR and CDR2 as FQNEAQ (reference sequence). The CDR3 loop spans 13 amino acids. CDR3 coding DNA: TGCGCCAGCAGCTGGGAGGCGGAGGGCGAGCAGTTCTTC. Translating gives CASSWEAEGEQFF.

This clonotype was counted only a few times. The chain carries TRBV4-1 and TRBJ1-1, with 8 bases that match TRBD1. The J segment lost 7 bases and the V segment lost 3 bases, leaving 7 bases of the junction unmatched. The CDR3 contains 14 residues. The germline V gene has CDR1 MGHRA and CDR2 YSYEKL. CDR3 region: CASSHSTGDLEAFF. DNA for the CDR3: TGCGCCAGCAGCCACTCGACAGGGGACCTTGAAGCTTTCTTT.

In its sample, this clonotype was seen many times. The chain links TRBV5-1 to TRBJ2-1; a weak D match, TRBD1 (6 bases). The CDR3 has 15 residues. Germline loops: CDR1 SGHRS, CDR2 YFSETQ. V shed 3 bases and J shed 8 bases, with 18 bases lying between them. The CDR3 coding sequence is TGCGCCAGCAGCTCTCTGACAGGTTTGGTCGATGAGCAGTTCTTC. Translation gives CASSSLTGLVDEQFF.

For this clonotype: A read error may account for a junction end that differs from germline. The CDR3 here is CASSPPGTTMGGGLFF. As DNA, the CDR3 is TGTGCCAGCAGCCCCCCCGGGACTACCATGGGGGGGGGGCTGTTTTTT. V and J are TRBV3-1 and TRBJ2-2; 7 nucleotides match TRBD2. Germline CDR1 and CDR2: LGHDT and YNNKEL (reference sequence). This CDR3 is built from 16 residues.

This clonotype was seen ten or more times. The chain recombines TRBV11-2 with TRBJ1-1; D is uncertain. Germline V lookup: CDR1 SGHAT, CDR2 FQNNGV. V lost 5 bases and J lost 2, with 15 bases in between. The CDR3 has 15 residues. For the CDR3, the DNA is TGTGCCAGCAGCACCCGGCGCCGCCCCAACACTGAAGCTTTCTTT. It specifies CASSTRRRPNTEAFF.

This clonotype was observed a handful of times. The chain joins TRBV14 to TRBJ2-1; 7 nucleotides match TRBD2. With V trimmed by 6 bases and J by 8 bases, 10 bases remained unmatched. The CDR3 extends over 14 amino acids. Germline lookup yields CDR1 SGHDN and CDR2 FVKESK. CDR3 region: CASRDRAGSYEQFF. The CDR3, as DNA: TGTGCCAGCAGGGACCGAGCGGGAAGCTATGAGCAGTTCTTC.